The 5 T cell receptor beta chains below were found in one sample sequenced in a study of blood T cell repertoires in COVID-19. The protocol was immunoSEQ multiplex PCR, while the TCRdb copy is restricted to in-frame clones and leaves out a portion. The sample lists hundreds of thousands of clones; about 85% were seen once. Sequencing was carried out using peripheral blood. Every receptor here comes from a man aged 25 to 40 with active or convalescent COVID-19.

The DNA for the CDR3 is TGTGCCAGCAGCTCGGACAGGTTTAATTCACCCCTCCACTTT. Its protein product is CASSSDRFNSPLHF. The chain joins TRBV5-5 to TRBJ1-6; 7 bases match TRBD1. The trim removed 3 bases at V and 6 bases at J, leaving 3 bases unmatched. Germline values: CDR1 SGHKS, CDR2 YYEKEE (reference sequence). This CDR3 is built from 14 residues.

This rearrangement joins TRBV27 to TRBJ1-1; 8 nucleotides match TRBD1. The CDR3 consists of 13 residues. The V gene end was trimmed by 6 bases and the J gene end by 7 bases; junction bases not matched to a gene: 7. The germline gives CDR1 MNHEY, CDR2 SMNVEV (reference sequence). The CDR3 loop is CASRKTGALEAFF. In DNA form, the CDR3 reads TGTGCCAGCAGGAAGACAGGGGCTCTTGAAGCTTTCTTT.

The chain recombines TRBV7-3 with TRBJ2-3, with D maybe TRBD2 (6 bases). CDR3 size: 15 residues. Germline V lookup: CDR1 SGHTA, CDR2 FQGTGA. Trimming left V 2 bases short and J 4 bases short, with 13 bases between. This chain's CDR3 is CASSLYGLLADTQYF. The CDR3 DNA is TGTGCCAGCAGCTTATACGGACTATTAGCAGATACGCAGTATTTT.

With respect to this clone: The junction and the germline gene differ at one end; a read error may be behind it. The genes are TRBV7-7 and TRBJ1-4; TRBD1 might be the D (6 bases). CDR1 is SSHAT, CDR2 FNYEAQ, per germline (reference sequence). The CDR3 extends over 13 amino acids. CDR3 protein: CASSRRGPAKLFF. CDR3 coding DNA: TGTGCTAGCAGTCGCAGGGGCCCAGCAAAACTGTTTTTT.

The V gene is TRBV5-1, the J gene TRBJ1-5; tentative D call: TRBD1 (6 bases). The CDR3 is 12 residues long. Germline CDR1 reads SGHRS; CDR2 reads YFSETQ. V lost 0 bases and J lost 9, with 7 bases in between. The CDR3, as DNA: TGCGCCAGCAGCTTGGGGGGGCCGCCCCAGCATTTT. This sequence encodes CASSLGGPPQHF.